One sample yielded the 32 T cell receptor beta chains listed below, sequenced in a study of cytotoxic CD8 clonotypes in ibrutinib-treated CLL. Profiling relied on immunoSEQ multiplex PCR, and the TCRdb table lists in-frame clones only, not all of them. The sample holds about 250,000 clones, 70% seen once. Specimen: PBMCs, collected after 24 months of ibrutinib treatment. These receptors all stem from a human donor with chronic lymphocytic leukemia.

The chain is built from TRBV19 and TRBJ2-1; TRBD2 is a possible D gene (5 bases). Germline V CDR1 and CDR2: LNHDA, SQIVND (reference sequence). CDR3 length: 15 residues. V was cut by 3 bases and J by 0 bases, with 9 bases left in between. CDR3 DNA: TGTGCCAGTAGTATTGGGGAGAGCTCCTACAATGAGCAGTTCTTC. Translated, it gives CASSIGESSYNEQFF. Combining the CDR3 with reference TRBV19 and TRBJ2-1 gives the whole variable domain DGGITQSPKYLFRKEGQNVTLSCEQNLNHDAMYWYRQDPGQGLRLIYYSQIVNDFQKGDIAEGYSVSREKKESFPLTVTSAQKNPTAFYLCASSIGESSYNEQFFGPGTRLTVL.

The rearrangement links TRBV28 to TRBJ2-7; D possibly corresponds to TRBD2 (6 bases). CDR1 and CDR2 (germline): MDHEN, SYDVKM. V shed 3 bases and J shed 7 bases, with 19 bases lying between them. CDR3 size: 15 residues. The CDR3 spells CASSFPGLGLGEQYF. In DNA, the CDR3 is TGTGCCAGCAGTTTCCCGGGACTGGGCCTTGGAGAGCAGTACTTC.

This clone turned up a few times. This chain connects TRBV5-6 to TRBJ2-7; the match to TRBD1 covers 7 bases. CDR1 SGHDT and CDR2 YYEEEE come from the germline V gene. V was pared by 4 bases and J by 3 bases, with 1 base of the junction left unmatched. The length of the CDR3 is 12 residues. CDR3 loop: CASSRQGYEQYF. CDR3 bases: TGTGCCAGCAGCAGACAGGGCTACGAGCAGTACTTC.

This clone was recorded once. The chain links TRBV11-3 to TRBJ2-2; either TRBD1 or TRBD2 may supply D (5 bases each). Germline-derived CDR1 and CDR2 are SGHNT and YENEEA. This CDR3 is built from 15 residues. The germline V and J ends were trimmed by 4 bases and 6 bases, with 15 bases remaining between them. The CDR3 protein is CASSSRTLGAGELFF. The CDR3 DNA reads TGTGCCAGCAGCTCCCGTACACTGGGGGCCGGGGAGCTGTTTTTT.

The CDR3 region has the DNA TGTGCCAGCTCACCTTATATCTTACAGGGTTCTAATGAGCAGTTCTTC. Translated, it gives CASSPYILQGSNEQFF. The V gene is TRBV18, the J gene TRBJ2-1; TRBD1 might be the D (6 bases). The CDR3 is made up of 16 amino acids. Germline CDR1 and CDR2: KGHSH and LQKENI. Trimming left V 3 bases short and J 7 bases short, with 19 bases between.

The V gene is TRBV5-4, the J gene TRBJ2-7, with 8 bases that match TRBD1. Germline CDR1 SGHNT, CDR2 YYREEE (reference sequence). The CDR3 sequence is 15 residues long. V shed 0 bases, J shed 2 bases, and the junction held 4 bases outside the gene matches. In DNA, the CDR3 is TGTGCCAGCAGCTTGGCGGGGACAGGACCCTACGAGCAGTACTTC. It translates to CASSLAGTGPYEQYF.

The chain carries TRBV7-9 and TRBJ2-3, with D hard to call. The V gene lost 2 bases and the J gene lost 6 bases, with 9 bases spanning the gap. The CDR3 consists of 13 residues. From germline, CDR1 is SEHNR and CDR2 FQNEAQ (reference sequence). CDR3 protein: CASSLLQGDTQYF. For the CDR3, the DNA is TGTGCCAGCAGCTTACTACAAGGGGATACGCAGTATTTT.

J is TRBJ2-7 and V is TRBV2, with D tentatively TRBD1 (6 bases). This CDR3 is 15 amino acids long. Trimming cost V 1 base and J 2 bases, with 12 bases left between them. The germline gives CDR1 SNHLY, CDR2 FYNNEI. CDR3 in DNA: TGTGCCAGCAGTGAAGGCTCGACAGGACCCTACGAGCAGTACTTC. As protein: CASSEGSTGPYEQYF.

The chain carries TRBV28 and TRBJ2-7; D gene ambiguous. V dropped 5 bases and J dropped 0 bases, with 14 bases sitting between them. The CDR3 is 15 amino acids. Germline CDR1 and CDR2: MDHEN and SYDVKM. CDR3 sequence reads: CASSTSGGSSYEQYF. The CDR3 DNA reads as TGTGCCAGCAGTACCTCCGGTGGGTCCTCCTACGAGCAGTACTTC.

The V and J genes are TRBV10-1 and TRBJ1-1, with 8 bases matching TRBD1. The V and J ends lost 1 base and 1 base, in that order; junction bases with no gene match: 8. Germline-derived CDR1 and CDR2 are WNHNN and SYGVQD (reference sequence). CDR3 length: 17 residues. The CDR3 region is CASSEFGRGQRNTEAFF. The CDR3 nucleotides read TGCGCCAGCAGTGAGTTTGGCAGGGGGCAACGGAACACTGAAGCTTTCTTT.

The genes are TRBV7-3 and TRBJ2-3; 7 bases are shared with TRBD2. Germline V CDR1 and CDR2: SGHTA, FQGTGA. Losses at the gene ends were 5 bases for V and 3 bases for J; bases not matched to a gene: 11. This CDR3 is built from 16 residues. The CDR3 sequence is CASSRLGGRATDTQYF. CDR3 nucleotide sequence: TGTGCCAGCAGCCGCCTAGGCGGGAGAGCGACAGATACGCAGTATTTT.

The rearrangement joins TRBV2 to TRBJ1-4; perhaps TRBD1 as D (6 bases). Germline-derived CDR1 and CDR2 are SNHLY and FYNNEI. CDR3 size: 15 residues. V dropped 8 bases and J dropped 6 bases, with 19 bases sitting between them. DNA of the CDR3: TGTGCCAGCGAACGACCGGGACATCGGGATGAAAAACTGTTTTTT. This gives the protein CASERPGHRDEKLFF.

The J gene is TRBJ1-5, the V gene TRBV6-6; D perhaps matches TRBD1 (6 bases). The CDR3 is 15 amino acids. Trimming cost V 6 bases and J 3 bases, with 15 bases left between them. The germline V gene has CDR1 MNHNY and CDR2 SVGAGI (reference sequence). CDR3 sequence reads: CASRNTGSNNQPQHF. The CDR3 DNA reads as TGTGCCAGCAGGAACACAGGGTCCAACAATCAGCCCCAGCATTTT.

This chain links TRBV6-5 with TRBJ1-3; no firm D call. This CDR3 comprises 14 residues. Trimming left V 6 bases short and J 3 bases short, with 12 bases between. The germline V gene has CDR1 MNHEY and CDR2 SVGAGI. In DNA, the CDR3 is TGTGCCAGCAGCCGTACAATTGGTGGAAACACCATATATTTT. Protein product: CASSRTIGGNTIYF.

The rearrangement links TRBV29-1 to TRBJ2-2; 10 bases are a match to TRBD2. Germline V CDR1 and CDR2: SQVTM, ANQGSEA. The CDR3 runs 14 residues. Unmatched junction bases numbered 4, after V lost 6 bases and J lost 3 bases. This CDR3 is CSVATSGDTGELFF. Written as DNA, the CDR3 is TGCAGCGTGGCTACTAGCGGGGACACCGGGGAGCTGTTTTTT.

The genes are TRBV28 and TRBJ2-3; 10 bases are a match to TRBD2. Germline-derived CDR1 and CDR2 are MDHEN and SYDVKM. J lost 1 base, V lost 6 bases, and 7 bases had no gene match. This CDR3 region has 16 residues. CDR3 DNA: TGTGCCAGCAGCCCGACCGGGACTAGCGGCACAGATACGCAGTATTTT. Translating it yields CASSPTGTSGTDTQYF.

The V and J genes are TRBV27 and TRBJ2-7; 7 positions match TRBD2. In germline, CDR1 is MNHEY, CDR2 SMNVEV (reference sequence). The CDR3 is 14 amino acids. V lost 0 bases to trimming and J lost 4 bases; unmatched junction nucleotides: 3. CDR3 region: CASSLSGRGYEQYF. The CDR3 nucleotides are TGTGCCAGCAGTTTATCGGGGAGGGGATACGAGCAGTACTTC.

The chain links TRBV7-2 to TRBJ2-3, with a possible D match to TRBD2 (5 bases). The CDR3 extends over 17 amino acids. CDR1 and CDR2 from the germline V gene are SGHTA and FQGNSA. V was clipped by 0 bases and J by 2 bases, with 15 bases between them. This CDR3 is CASSLAPSSLNTDTQYF. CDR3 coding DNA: TGTGCCAGCAGCTTAGCACCGTCTAGCCTAAACACAGATACGCAGTATTTT.

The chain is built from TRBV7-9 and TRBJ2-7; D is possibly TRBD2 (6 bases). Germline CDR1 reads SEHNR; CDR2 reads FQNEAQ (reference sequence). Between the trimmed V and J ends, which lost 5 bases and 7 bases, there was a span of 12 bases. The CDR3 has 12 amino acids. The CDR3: CASSVGGPEQYF. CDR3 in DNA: TGTGCCAGCAGCGTGGGAGGTCCTGAGCAGTACTTC. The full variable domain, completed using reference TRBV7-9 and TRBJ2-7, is DTGVSQNPRHKITKRGQNVTFRCDPISEHNRLYWYRQTLGQGPEFLTYFQNEAQLEKSRLLSDRFSAERPKGSFSTLEIQRTEQGDSAMYLCASSVGGPEQYFGPGTRLTVT.

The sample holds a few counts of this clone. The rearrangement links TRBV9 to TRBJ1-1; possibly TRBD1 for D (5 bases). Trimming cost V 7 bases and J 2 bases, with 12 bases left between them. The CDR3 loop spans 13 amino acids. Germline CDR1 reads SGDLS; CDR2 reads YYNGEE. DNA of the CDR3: TGTGCCAGCGGTGACAGTTTTAACACTGAAGCTTTCTTT. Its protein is CASGDSFNTEAFF.

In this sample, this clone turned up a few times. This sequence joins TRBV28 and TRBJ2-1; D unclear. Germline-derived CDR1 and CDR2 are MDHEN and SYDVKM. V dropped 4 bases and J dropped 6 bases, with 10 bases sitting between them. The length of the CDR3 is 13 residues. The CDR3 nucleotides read TGTGCCAGCAGTTCCGACCCAGTCAATGAGCAGTTCTTC. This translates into CASSSDPVNEQFF.

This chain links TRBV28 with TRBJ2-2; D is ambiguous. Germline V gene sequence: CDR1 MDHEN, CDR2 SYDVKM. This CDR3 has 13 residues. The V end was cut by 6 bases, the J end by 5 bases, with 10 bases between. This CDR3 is CASREQRTGELFF. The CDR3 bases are TGTGCCAGCAGAGAACAAAGAACCGGGGAGCTGTTTTTT.

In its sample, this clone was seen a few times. Here the CDR3 reads CASSPPSTDTGELFF. In DNA form, the CDR3 reads TGTGCCAGCAGCCCGCCTAGCACCGACACCGGGGAGCTGTTTTTT. The rearrangement joins TRBV4-2 to TRBJ2-2, with D possibly matching TRBD2 (5 bases). The CDR3 covers 15 residues. Germline CDR1 and CDR2: LGHNA and YNFKEQ. V gave up 4 bases and J gave up 3 bases, with 12 bases separating them.

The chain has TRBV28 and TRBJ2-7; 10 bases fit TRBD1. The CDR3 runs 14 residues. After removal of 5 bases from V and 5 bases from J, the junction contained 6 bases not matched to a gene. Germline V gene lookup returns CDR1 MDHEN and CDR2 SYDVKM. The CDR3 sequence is CASSKGDRGNEQYF. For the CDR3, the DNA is TGTGCCAGCAGTAAAGGGGACAGGGGTAACGAGCAGTACTTC. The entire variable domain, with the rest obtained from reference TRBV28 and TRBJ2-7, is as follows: DVKVTQSSRYLVKRTGEKVFLECVQDMDHENMFWYRQDPGLGLRLIYFSYDVKMKEKGDIPEGYSVSREKKERFSLILESASTNQTSMYLCASSKGDRGNEQYFGPGTRLTVT.

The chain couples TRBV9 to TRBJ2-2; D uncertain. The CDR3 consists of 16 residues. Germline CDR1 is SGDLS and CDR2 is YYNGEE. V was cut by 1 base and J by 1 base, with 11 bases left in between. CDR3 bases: TGTGCCAGCAGCGTACGAAAAGAGCAGAACACCGGGGAGCTGTTTTTT. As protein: CASSVRKEQNTGELFF.

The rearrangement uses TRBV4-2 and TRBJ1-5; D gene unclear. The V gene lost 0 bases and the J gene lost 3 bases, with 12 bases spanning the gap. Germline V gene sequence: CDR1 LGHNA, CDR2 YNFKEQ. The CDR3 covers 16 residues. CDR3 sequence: CASSQEGIEFNQPQHF. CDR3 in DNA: TGTGCCAGCAGCCAAGAAGGCATCGAGTTCAATCAGCCCCAGCATTTT.

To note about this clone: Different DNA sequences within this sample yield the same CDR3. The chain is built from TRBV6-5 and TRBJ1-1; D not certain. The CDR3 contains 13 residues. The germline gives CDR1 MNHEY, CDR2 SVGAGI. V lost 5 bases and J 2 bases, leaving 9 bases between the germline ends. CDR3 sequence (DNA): TGTGCCAGCAGTCGGACGGTAAACACTGAAGCTTTCTTT. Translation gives CASSRTVNTEAFF.

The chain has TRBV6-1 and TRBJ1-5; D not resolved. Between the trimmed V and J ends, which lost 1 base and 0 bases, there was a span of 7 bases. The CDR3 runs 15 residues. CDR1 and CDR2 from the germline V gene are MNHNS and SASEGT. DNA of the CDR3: TGTGCCAGCAGTGAAGAGTTCTTTAGCAATCAGCCCCAGCATTTT. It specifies CASSEEFFSNQPQHF.

The CDR3 is CASSDRVNQPQHF. CDR3 nucleotides: TGTGCCAGCAGTGACCGGGTCAATCAGCCCCAGCATTTT. This chain links TRBV2 with TRBJ1-5; D is undetermined. The germline gives CDR1 SNHLY, CDR2 FYNNEI. This CDR3 contains 13 residues. V gave up 3 bases and J gave up 3 bases, with 6 bases separating them.

In DNA form, the CDR3 reads TGTGCCAGCAGTTTCCTACCGGGGACACTGAACACTGAAGCTTTCTTT. As protein: CASSFLPGTLNTEAFF. V usage is TRBV28 and J usage is TRBJ1-1; tentative D call: TRBD1 (6 bases). Germline CDR1 is MDHEN and CDR2 is SYDVKM. V lost 3 bases, J lost 0 bases, and 14 bases lay in between. The CDR3 runs 16 residues.

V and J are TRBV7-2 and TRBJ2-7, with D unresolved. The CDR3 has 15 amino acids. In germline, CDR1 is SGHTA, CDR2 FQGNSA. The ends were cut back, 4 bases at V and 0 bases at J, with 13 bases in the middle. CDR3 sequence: CASSSEVAVSYEQYF. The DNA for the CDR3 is TGTGCCAGCAGCTCCGAAGTGGCAGTCTCCTACGAGCAGTACTTC. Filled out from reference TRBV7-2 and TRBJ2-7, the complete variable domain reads GAGVSQSPSNKVTEKGKDVELRCDPISGHTALYWYRQSLGQGLEFLIYFQGNSAPDKSGLPSDRFSAERTGGSVSTLTIQRTQQEDSAVYLCASSSEVAVSYEQYFGPGTRLTVT.

The DNA of the CDR3 is TGTGCCATCAGTGAAGGGCTGGGCGCAACTAATGAAAAACTGTTTTTT. Translation: CAISEGLGATNEKLFF. The rearrangement joins TRBV10-3 to TRBJ1-4; D is undetermined. Trimming took off 3 bases at V and 0 bases at J, with 11 bases between the two ends. The CDR3 extends over 16 amino acids. Germline CDR1 is ENHRY and CDR2 is SYGVKD.